This TCR beta chain was sequenced during a study of blood T cell repertoires in COVID-19. Study in general: Acute-phase and convalescent COVID-19 samples originated in the United States, Italy and Spain. From T cells, B-cell-depleted T cells, or PBMCs came the material, which was cDNA or gDNA.

As processed by the authors: Amplification from reference gene primers served as the basis for estimated nucleated cell counts. The method was immunoSEQ multiplex PCR; TCRdb's version includes in-frame clones alone and lacks a portion of them. V and J calls and clone size are copied from that table; D and trimming were computed from the DNA. The table has some 83,000 clones, 81% seen once. This sequence originates from a man of 80 years or more with acute or convalescent COVID-19. Sequenced material: peripheral blood.

CDR3 DNA sequence: TGTGCCAGCAGCTCGGGACAGCTCGGGGAGCTGTTTTTT. It encodes CASSSGQLGELFF. The chain couples TRBV7-3 to TRBJ2-2, with 7 bases identical to TRBD1. The CDR3 is 13 amino acids. V was pared by 4 bases and J by 7 bases, with 3 bases of the junction left unmatched. Germline CDR1 and CDR2: SGHTA and FQGTGA.